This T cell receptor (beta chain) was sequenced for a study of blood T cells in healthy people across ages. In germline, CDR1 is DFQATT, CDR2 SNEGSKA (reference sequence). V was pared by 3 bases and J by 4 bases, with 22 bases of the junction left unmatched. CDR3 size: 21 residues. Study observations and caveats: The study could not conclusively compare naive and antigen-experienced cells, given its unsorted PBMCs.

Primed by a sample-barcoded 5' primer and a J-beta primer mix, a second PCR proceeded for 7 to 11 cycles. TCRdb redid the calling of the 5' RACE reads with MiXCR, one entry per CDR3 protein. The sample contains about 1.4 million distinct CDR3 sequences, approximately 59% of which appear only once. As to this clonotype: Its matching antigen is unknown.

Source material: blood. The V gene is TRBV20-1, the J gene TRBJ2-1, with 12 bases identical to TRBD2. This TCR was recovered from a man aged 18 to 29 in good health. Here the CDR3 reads CSARDTELAGGAFPRYNEQFF. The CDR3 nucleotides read TGCAGTGCTAGGGATACGGAGCTAGCGGGAGGGGCCTTCCCCCGTTACAATGAGCAGTTCTTC.